There are a few counts of the clone carrying this T cell receptor (beta chain). What it binds is unknown. This specimen comes from a study of beta chain features in type 1 diabetes. The germline V gene encodes CDR1 LNHDA and CDR2 SQIVND (reference sequence). The CDR3 is made up of 14 amino acids. V lost 2 bases and J lost 3, with 8 bases in between. The entirety of the isolated RNA underwent reverse transcription, so expressed TCRB transcripts were sequenced. Sequencing used immunoSEQ multiplex PCR; TCRdb keeps in-frame clones, though not all of them. The sample lists 550,000 to 850,000 clones, 13% seen once, with around 0.022% in the top ten. Donors underwent one heparinised blood draw, about 110 mL on average. Findings of the study overall: PCR, the amplification step, might favor shorter templates, equally in patients and controls. Moderate yet significant TCRB CDR3 shortening was seen in Type 1 diabetes patients in all four CD4+ subsets.

Sequenced: naive CD4+ T cells from blood. The chain carries TRBV19 and TRBJ2-1, with TRBD2 as a possible D gene (6 bases). The source is a young man with type 1 diabetes. The CDR3 sequence: CASSIPGLYNEQFF. The CDR3 nucleotides are TGTGCCAGTAGTATACCGGGACTCTACAATGAGCAGTTCTTC.